A single sample gave rise to the 13 T cell receptor beta chains below, sequenced in a study of shared clonotypes between healthy human individuals. Measured with immunoSEQ multiplex PCR; TCRdb has only the in-frame clones, and not every one. The sample holds about 1.1 million clones, 75% to 85% seen once. Sequenced sample: memory CD4+ T cells from PBMCs. The sample's subset: CD45RA-negative fraction. Every receptor here comes from a man between 18 and 35 years old in good health. Some clones in this sample may be carry-over from other donors' samples.

The gene calls are TRBV4-1 and TRBJ2-1; 15 bases agree with TRBD2. Germline-derived CDR1 and CDR2 are MGHRA and YSYEKL. This CDR3 has 19 amino acids. Trimming removed 2 bases from V and 7 bases from J; junction bases left unmatched: 12. The CDR3 loop reads CASSQSNGLAGGRWNEQFF. CDR3 bases: TGCGCCAGCAGCCAATCGAATGGACTAGCGGGAGGGCGGTGGAATGAGCAGTTCTTC.

The gene calls are TRBV19 and TRBJ2-1, with a tentative D call TRBD2 (5 bases). The CDR3 spans 13 residues. Trimming shortened V by 6 bases and J by 3 bases, and 9 bases separated the two germline ends. Germline CDR1 LNHDA, CDR2 SQIVND (reference sequence). The CDR3 loop reads CASRGTSYNEQFF. For the CDR3, the DNA is TGTGCCAGTAGGGGCACTAGCTACAATGAGCAGTTCTTC.

J is TRBJ2-1 and V is TRBV5-5; 10 bases fit TRBD2. V was pared by 1 base and J by 2 bases, with 12 bases of the junction left unmatched. The CDR3 is 19 amino acids. Looked up from germline, CDR1 is SGHKS and CDR2 is YYEKEE (reference sequence). The DNA for the CDR3 is TGTGCCAGCAGCTTGAGGCCGGTTGGGCTAGCGGGAGCCTACAATGAGCAGTTCTTC. Its translation: CASSLRPVGLAGAYNEQFF.

On this clone: The junction departs from the called germline gene at one end, perhaps through a read error. This chain joins TRBV20-1 and TRBJ2-7, with 7 bases aligning to TRBD2. The germline V gene has CDR1 DFQATT and CDR2 SNEGSKA (reference sequence). The CDR3 spans 11 residues. The CDR3 is CSARGGLFIDF. Written as DNA, the CDR3 is TGCAGTGCTAGAGGGGGACTATTCATAGACTTC.

The DNA for the CDR3 is TGTGCCAGCAGTGATCCCTTCTATGGCTACACCTTC. It yields the protein CASSDPFYGYTF. The chain uses TRBV6-1 and TRBJ1-2; D not certain. The V gene's germline CDR1 is MNHNS and CDR2 SASEGT. V was trimmed by 3 bases and J by 4 bases, leaving 6 bases between them. The CDR3 is 12 amino acids.

V and J are TRBV6-6 and TRBJ1-1, with 12 bases matching TRBD1. Germline V gene sequence: CDR1 MNHNY, CDR2 SVGAGI (reference sequence). CDR3 length: 16 residues. V was clipped by 0 bases and J by 7 bases; unmatched bases: 6. The CDR3 reads CASSYSGQGARGEAFF. CDR3 bases: TGTGCCAGCAGTTACTCGGGACAGGGGGCGCGAGGTGAAGCTTTCTTT.

The chain links TRBV28 to TRBJ1-2; D not resolved. Trimming stripped 4 bases from V and 4 bases from J, with 22 bases between. The CDR3 has 17 amino acids. Germline loops: CDR1 MDHEN, CDR2 SYDVKM. The CDR3 is CASSSTQDPILPYGYTF. CDR3 bases: TGTGCCAGCAGTTCCACCCAAGACCCCATACTACCCTATGGCTACACCTTC.

As to this clone: Within the sample, other DNA sequences also encode this same CDR3. The genes are TRBV29-1 and TRBJ2-3; 15 bases align to TRBD2. Germline values: CDR1 SQVTM, CDR2 ANQGSEA. The J segment lost 5 bases and the V segment lost 4 bases, leaving 4 bases of the junction unmatched. This CDR3 has 15 amino acids. The CDR3 coding sequence is TGCAGCGTTGCGGGACTAGCGGGAGGAGTAGATACGCAGTATTTT. This codes for CSVAGLAGGVDTQYF.

The chain links TRBV5-1 to TRBJ2-1, with D hard to call. V was shortened by 0 bases and J by 1 base, with 8 bases between the two germline ends. The length of the CDR3 is 15 residues. Germline V gives CDR1 SGHRS, CDR2 YFSETQ. CDR3 region: CASSLVEQSYNEQFF. The DNA of the CDR3 is TGCGCCAGCAGCTTGGTCGAGCAGTCCTACAATGAGCAGTTCTTC.

This clone appeared a single time. The chain has TRBV11-2 and TRBJ2-2; D gene ambiguous. This CDR3 has 13 residues. Germline assignment: CDR1 SGHAT and CDR2 FQNNGV. The V gene lost 1 base and the J gene lost 6 bases, with 6 bases spanning the gap. CDR3 nucleotides: TGTGCCAGCAGCTTAGGCCCCCCCGGGGAGCTGTTTTTT. Translated: CASSLGPPGELFF.

Concerning this clone itself: At one of its ends the junction is not consistent with the germline gene, which may arise from a read error. The V gene is TRBV5-6, the J gene TRBJ2-7, with 7 bases identical to TRBD1. The CDR3 contains 11 residues. Germline CDR1 is SGHDT and CDR2 is YYEEEE. CDR3 sequence (DNA): TGTGCCAGCAGCAACACCGGGACAGCCGACTTC. This translates into CASSNTGTADF.

In its sample, this clone was seen a few times. The chain joins TRBV10-1 to TRBJ2-1; D gene unclear. This CDR3 comprises 8 residues. The V end was cut by 9 bases, the J end by 7 bases, with 1 base between. CDR1 and CDR2 from the germline V gene are WNHNN and SYGVQD (reference sequence). Here the CDR3 reads CARNEQFF. The CDR3 bases are TGCGCCAGAAATGAGCAGTTCTTC.

A few counts support this clone. The chain links TRBV11-3 to TRBJ2-2, with 7 bases fitting TRBD1. Germline values: CDR1 SGHNT, CDR2 YENEEA. The CDR3 runs to 16 residues. V trimming: 5 bases; J trimming: 3 bases; junction bases outside the gene matches: 9. CDR3 DNA sequence: TGTGCCAGCAGCGAACAGGGGCCTCAATACACCGGGGAGCTGTTTTTT. This sequence encodes CASSEQGPQYTGELFF. The full variable domain, its missing parts supplied by reference TRBV11-3 and TRBJ2-2, is EAGVVQSPRYKIIEKKQPVAFWCNPISGHNTLYWYLQNLGQGPELLIRYENEEAVDDSQLPKDRFSAERLKGVDSTLKIQPAELGDSAVYLCASSEQGPQYTGELFFGEGSRLTVL.